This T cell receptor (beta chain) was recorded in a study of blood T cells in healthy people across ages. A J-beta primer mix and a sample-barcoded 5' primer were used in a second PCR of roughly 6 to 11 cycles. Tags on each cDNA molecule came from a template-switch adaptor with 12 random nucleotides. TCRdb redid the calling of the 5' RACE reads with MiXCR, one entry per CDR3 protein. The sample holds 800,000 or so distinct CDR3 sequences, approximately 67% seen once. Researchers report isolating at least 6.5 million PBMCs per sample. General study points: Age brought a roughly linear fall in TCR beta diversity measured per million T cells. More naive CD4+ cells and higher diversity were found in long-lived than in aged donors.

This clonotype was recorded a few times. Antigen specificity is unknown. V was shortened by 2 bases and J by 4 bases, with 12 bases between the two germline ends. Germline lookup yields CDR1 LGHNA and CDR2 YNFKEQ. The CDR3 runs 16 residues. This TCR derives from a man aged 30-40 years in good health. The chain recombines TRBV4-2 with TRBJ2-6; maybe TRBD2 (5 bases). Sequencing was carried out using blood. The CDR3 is CASSQRTAPGANVLTF. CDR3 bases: TGTGCCAGCAGCCAAAGGACTGCCCCCGGGGCCAACGTCCTGACTTTC.